This T cell receptor beta chain was profiled in a study of blood T cells in healthy people across ages. A J-beta primer mix and a sample-barcoded 5' primer were used in a second PCR of about 7 to 12 cycles. MiXCR, run by TCRdb on the 5' RACE reads, gives a single entry per CDR3 protein. The sample yields roughly 2 million distinct CDR3 sequences, less than 50% seen once. This clonotype was detected only a few times. Its antigen is not known. The CDR3 covers 16 residues. Looked up from germline, CDR1 is MNHNY and CDR2 is SVGAGI (reference sequence). Trimming removed 5 bases from V and 2 bases from J; junction bases left unmatched: 6. General study findings and limits: Roughly linear declines in TCR beta diversity per million T cells occurred with age.

The specimen was blood. This TCR was sampled from a woman in her forties in good health. The chain recombines TRBV6-6 with TRBJ2-3; 11 bases are a match to TRBD2. The CDR3: CASSTVLAGDTDTQYF. The CDR3 DNA is TGTGCCAGCAGTACCGTACTAGCGGGGGACACAGATACGCAGTATTTT.